The present T cell receptor beta chain was sequenced within a study of shared clonotypes between healthy human individuals. Generated by immunoSEQ multiplex PCR, the TCRdb table keeps only in-frame clones and is missing some. Of more than 400,000 clones in the sample, more than 95% were seen once. The sequencing sample was made of naive CD4+ T cells sorted from blood. Subset defined: CD45RA+ positively selected. This clonotype was sampled from a woman aged 25 to 39 in good health.

CDR3 nucleotide sequence: TGTGCCAGTAGCCCCCTAAGGGATAGCAATCAGCCCCAGCATTTT. Amino acids: CASSPLRDSNQPQHF. V gene TRBV19 combines with J gene TRBJ1-5; D not certain. This CDR3 has 15 amino acids. V gave up 6 bases and J gave up 0 bases, with 12 bases separating them. CDR1 is LNHDA and CDR2 is SQIVND in the germline V gene (reference sequence).